A selection of T cell receptor beta chains follows, all from one sample in a study of CD4+ T cells in melanoma. Repertoires were generated with immunoSEQ multiplex PCR, while TCRdb's copy carries only in-frame clones and drops some. The table shows some 110,000 clones, with about 92% occurring only once. Material: peripheral blood. Receptors originate from a human donor with melanoma. Each CDR3 is given without its conserved first and last residue.

>TRBV19|TRBJ2-1|13
ASSIGTGGNNEQF
>TRBV13|TRBJ2-2|12
ASSLKQGAGELF
>TRBV7-9|TRBJ2-7|10
ASTGQVYEQY
>TRBV19|TRBJ2-1|12
ASSIRSQYNEQF
>TRBV7-2|TRBJ1-5|13
ASSLGAMMGQPQH
>TRBV5-5|TRBJ1-4|13
ASSFGGGDDEKLF
>TRBV30|TRBJ2-5|9
AWSVGETQY
>TRBV5-4|TRBJ1-1|12
ASSWKMRDGEAF
>TRBV28|TRBJ1-4|13
ASRWQTGDNEKLF
>TRBV6-5|TRBJ1-4|14
ASSYSEGGPGEKLF
>TRBV7-9|TRBJ2-1|13
ASIPDYRLNNEQF
>TRBV5-1|TRBJ2-7|14
ASSAGTGYYTYEQY
>TRBV6-8|TRBJ1-4|13
ASSRPGQNNEKLF
>TRBV4-2|TRBJ2-7|11
ASSQDLGYEQY
>TRBV5-6|TRBJ2-5|13
ASSDPGSTLETQY
>TRBV7-3|TRBJ2-3|17
ASSLTGARMSGRPDTQY
>TRBV28|TRBJ2-7|11
ASGGTGAYEQY
>TRBV5-1|TRBJ2-1|12
ASSLSGSYNEQF
>TRBV6-8|TRBJ2-3|12
ASTRGEMASTQY
>TRBV6-5|TRBJ1-4|14
ASSYSRLVFVTGLF
>TRBV5-4|TRBJ2-5|13
ASSWGSGGGETQY
>TRBV5-4|TRBJ1-3|13
ASSLDRLPGNTIY
>TRBV14|TRBJ1-1|11
ASSQRTYTEAF
>TRBV10-3|TRBJ2-7|14
AISASRTGGTYEQY
>TRBV2|TRBJ2-7|13
ASSSTSGSRYEQY
>TRBV19|TRBJ2-3|12
ASSIGAVTDTQY
>TRBV7-3|TRBJ2-3|13
ASSLYPGITDTQY
>TRBV28|TRBJ1-5|15
ASSWGTGDFGNQPQH
>TRBV19|TRBJ1-5|14
ASSKGSPGGNQPQH
>TRBV2|TRBJ2-3|11
ASDRERTDTQY
>TRBV9|TRBJ2-2|14
ASSVATSSNTGELF
>TRBV6-6|TRBJ2-7|13
ASSQKRGYSYEQY
>TRBV7-2|TRBJ2-1|12
ASSLAGVYNEQF
>TRBV2|TRBJ1-5|12
ASSELTKNQPQH
>TRBV27|TRBJ2-4|11
ASSPISGNIQY
>TRBV7-9|TRBJ2-5|13
ASSPLIAGQETQY
>TRBV7-2|TRBJ2-1|13
ASSFVGTGENEQF
>TRBV4-1|TRBJ2-1|13
ASSPSRDRGHEQF
>TRBV11-2|TRBJ2-3|15
ASSLSGLAGSTDTQY
>TRBV4-2|TRBJ2-3|13
ASSQERQRTDTQY
>TRBV27|TRBJ1-6|12
ASSLMHGNSPLH
>TRBV19|TRBJ2-5|13
ASSIRGERRETQY
>TRBV5-4|TRBJ1-4|13
ASSKPQEDAEKLF
>TRBV11-2|TRBJ2-7|16
ASSLRIAGGPEPYEQY
>TRBV4-3|TRBJ2-7|15
ASSQDYRGRVDYEQY